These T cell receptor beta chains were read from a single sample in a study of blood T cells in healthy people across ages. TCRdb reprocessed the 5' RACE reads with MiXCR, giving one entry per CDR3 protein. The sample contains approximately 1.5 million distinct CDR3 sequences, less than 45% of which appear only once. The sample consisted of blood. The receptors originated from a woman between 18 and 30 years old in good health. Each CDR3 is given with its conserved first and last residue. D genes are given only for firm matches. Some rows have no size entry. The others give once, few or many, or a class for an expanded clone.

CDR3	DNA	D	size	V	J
CASRLQGAKGEQYF	TGTGCCAGCAGATTACAGGGGGCTAAAGGCGAGCAGTACTTC	TRBD1	NA	TRBV27	TRBJ2-7
CSANGLVGGVGYTF	TGCAGTGCTAATGGTCTCGTGGGCGGAGTGGGCTACACCTTC	NA	few	TRBV20-1	TRBJ1-2
CASSFPGQGDEQFF	TGTGCCAGCAGTTTTCCGGGGCAAGGTGATGAGCAGTTCTTC	NA	few	TRBV6-6	TRBJ2-1
CASSLPGQTNQETQYF	TGTGCCAGCAGCTTACCGGGACAGACTAACCAAGAGACCCAGTACTTC	TRBD1	few	TRBV7-6	TRBJ2-5
CSAPGLPADTQYF	TGCAGTGCTCCCGGACTACCCGCAGATACGCAGTATTTT	NA	few	TRBV20-1	TRBJ2-3
CASSQIAGGPRETQYF	TGTGCCAGCAGTCAAATAGCGGGGGGGCCTCGAGAGACCCAGTACTTC	TRBD2	NA	TRBV6-5	TRBJ2-5
CASSPLAGVGSDTQYF	TGTGCTAGCAGCCCGTTAGCGGGAGTAGGCTCAGATACGCAGTATTTT	TRBD2	NA	TRBV7-7	TRBJ2-3
CASSFRVPYEQYF	TGTGCCAGCAGTTTCCGGGTCCCCTACGAGCAGTACTTC	NA	many	TRBV12-3/TRBV12-4	TRBJ2-7
CASSGDRSNQPQHF	TGTGCCAGCAGTGGGGACAGGAGCAATCAGCCCCAGCATTTT	TRBD1	once	TRBV6-1	TRBJ1-5
CSAGGLAGADEQFF	TGCAGTGCTGGGGGACTAGCGGGGGCGGATGAGCAGTTCTTC	TRBD2	NA	TRBV20-1	TRBJ2-1
CASSSSSPLLEETQYF	TGTGCCAGCAGCTCCAGTAGTCCGTTACTGGAAGAGACCCAGTACTTC	NA	few	TRBV7-2	TRBJ2-5
CASSLYDPTGEYNEQFF	TGCGCCAGCAGCTTATACGATCCGACAGGGGAATACAATGAGCAGTTCTTC	TRBD1	NA	TRBV5-1	TRBJ2-1
CASSWGQGKQYF	TGTGCCAGCAGTTGGGGACAGGGGAAGCAGTACTTC	TRBD1	NA	TRBV12-3/TRBV12-4	TRBJ2-7
CSVGWGINERYF	NA	NA	NA	TRBV29-1	TRBJ2-7
CASSVWTVNSPLHF	TGTGCCAGCAGCGTCTGGACCGTTAATTCACCCCTCCACTTT	NA	NA	TRBV5-6	TRBJ1-6
CASSLNGGSYNEQFF	TGTGCCAGCAGCTTAAACGGGGGCTCCTACAATGAGCAGTTCTTC	NA	few	TRBV7-3	TRBJ2-1
CASSHRTSGGPDTQYF	TGTGCCAGCAGCCATCGGACTAGCGGGGGCCCAGATACGCAGTATTTT	TRBD2	few	TRBV7-9	TRBJ2-3